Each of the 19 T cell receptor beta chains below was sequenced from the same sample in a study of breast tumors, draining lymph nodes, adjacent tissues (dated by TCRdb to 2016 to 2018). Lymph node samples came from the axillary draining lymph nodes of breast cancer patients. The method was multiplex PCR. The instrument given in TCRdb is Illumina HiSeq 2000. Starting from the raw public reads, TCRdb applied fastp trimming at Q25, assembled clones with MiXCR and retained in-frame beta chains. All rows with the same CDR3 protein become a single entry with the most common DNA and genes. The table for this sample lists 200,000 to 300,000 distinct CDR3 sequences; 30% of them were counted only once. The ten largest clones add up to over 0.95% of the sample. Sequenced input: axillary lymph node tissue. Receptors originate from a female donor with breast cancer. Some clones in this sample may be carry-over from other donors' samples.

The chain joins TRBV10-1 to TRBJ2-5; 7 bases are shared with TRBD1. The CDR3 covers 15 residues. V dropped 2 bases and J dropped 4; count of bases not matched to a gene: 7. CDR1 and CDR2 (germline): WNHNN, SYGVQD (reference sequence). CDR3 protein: CASSEATGCGETQYF. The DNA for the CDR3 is TGCGCCAGCAGTGAGGCGACAGGGTGTGGAGAGACCCAGTACTTC.

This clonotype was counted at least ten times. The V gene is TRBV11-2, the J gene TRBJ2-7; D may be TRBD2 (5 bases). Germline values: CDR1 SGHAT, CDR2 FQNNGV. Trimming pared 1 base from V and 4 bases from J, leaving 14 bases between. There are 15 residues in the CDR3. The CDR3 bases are TGTGCCAGCAGCTTAGGCCCTAGCAACAGATACGAGCAGTACTTC. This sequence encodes CASSLGPSNRYEQYF.

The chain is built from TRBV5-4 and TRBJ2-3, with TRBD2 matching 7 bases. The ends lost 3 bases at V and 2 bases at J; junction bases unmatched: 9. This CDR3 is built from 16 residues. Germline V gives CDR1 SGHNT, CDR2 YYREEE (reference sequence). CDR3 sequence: CASSSLLASNTDTQYF. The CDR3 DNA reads TGTGCCAGCAGCTCTTTACTAGCGAGTAACACAGATACGCAGTATTTT.

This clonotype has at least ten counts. CDR3 sequence reads: CASSSGLVPGGNEQFF. The CDR3 bases are TGTGCCAGCAGCAGCGGATTGGTTCCCGGGGGCAATGAGCAGTTCTTC. J is TRBJ2-1 and V is TRBV5-8, with TRBD2 as a possible D gene (6 bases). Germline V gene sequence: CDR1 SGHTS, CDR2 YDEGEE. The V gene lost 4 bases and the J gene lost 6 bases, with 20 bases spanning the gap. The CDR3 has 16 amino acids.

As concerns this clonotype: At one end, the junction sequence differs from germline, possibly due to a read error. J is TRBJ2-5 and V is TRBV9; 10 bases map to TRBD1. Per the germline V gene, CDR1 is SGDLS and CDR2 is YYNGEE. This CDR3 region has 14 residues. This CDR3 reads CASSVDRGEETQYF. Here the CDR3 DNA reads TGTGCCAGCAGCGTGGACAGGGGGGAAGAAACCCAGTACTTC.

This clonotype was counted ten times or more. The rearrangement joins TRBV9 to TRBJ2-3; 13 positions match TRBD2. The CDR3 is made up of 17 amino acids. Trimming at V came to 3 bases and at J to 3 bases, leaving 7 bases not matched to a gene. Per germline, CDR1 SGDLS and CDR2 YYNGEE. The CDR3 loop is CASSAYRTSGSTDTQYF. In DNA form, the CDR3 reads TGTGCCAGCAGCGCCTATCGGACTAGCGGGAGTACAGATACGCAGTATTTT.

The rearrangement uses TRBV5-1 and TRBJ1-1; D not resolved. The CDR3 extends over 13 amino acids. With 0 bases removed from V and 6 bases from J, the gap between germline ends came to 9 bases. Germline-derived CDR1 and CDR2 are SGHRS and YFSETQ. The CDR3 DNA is TGCGCCAGCAGCTTGGGTTCCCCCGCTGAAGCTTTCTTT. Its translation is CASSLGSPAEAFF.

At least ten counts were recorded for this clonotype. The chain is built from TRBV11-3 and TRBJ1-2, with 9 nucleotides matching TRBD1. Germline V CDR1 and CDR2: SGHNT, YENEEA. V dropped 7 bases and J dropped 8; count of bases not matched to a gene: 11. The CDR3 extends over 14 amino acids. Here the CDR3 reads CASTQQGARGGYTF. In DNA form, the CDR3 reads TGTGCCAGCACTCAACAGGGGGCGCGAGGGGGCTACACCTTC.

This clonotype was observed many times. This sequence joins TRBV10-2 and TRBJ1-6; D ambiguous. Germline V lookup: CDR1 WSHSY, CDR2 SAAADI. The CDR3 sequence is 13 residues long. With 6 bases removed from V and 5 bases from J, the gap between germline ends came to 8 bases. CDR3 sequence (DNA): TGCGCCAGCAGAATATTCAATAATTCACCCCTCCACTTT. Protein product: CASRIFNNSPLHF.

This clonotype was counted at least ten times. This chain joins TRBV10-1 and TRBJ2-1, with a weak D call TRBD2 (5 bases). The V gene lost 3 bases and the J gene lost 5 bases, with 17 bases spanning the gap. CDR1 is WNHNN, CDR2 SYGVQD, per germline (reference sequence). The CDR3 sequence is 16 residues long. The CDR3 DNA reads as TGCGCCAGCAGTGACCGGGTGACCAACGGGAACAATGAGCAGTTCTTC. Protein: CASSDRVTNGNNEQFF.

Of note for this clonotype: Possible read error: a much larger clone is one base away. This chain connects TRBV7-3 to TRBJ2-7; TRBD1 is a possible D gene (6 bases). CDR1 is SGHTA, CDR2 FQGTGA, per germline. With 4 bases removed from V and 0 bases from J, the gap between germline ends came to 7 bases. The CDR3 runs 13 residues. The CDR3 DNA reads TGTGCCAGCAGCTGGGGGCCCTCCTACGAGCAGTACTTC. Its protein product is CASSWGPSYEQYF. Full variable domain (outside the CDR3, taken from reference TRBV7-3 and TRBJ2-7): GAGVSQTPSNKVTEKGKYVELRCDPISGHTALYWYRQSLGQGPEFLIYFQGTGAADDSGLPNDRFFAVRPEGSVSTLKIQRTERGDSAVYLCASSWGPSYEQYFGPGTRLTVT.

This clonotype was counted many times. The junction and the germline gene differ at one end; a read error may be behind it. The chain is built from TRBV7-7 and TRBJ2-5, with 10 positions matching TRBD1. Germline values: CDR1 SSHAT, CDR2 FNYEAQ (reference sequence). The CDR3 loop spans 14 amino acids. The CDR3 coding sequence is TGTGCTAGCAGCACCGGGACAGGGGAAGAGACCCAGTACTTC. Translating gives CASSTGTGEETQYF.

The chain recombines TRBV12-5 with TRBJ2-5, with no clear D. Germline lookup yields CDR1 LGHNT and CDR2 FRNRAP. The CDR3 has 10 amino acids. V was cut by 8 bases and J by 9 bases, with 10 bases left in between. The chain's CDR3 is CASSPDAQYF. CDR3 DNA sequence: TGTGCTAGTAGTCCTGACGCCCAGTACTTC.

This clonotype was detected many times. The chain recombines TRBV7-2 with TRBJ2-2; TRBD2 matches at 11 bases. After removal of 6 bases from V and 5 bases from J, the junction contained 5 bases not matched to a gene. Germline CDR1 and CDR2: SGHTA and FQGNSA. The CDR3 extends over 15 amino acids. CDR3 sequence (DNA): TGTGCCAGCAGTGGGACTAGCGGTGAGACCGGGGAGCTGTTTTTT. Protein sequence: CASSGTSGETGELFF.

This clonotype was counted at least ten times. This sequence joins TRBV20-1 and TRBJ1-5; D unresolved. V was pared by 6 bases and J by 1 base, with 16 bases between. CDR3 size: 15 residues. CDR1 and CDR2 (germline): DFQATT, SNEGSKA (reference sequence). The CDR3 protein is CSALVGRRSNQPQHF. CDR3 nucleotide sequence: TGCAGTGCCCTGGTAGGACGCAGAAGCAATCAGCCCCAGCATTTT.

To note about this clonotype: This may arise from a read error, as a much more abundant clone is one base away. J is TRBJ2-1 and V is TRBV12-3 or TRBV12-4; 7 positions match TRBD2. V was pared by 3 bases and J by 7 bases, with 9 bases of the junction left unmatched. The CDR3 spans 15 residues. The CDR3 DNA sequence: TGTGCCAGCAGTTTCGCCGGGAGGCCGGGGAATGAGCAGTTCTTC. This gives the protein CASSFAGRPGNEQFF.

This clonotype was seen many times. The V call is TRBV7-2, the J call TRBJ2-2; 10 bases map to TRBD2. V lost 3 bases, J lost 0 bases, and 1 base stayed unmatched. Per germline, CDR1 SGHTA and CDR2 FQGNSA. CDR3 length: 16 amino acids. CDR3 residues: CASSLGLASNTGELFF. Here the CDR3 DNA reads TGTGCCAGCAGCTTGGGACTAGCGTCGAACACCGGGGAGCTGTTTTTT.

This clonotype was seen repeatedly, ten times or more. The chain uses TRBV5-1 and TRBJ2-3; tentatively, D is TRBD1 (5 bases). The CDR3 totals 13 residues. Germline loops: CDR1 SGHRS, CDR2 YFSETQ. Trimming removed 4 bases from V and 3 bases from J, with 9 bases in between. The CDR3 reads CASSLTVTDTQYF. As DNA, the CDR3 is TGCGCCAGCAGCCTGACAGTAACAGATACGCAGTATTTT.

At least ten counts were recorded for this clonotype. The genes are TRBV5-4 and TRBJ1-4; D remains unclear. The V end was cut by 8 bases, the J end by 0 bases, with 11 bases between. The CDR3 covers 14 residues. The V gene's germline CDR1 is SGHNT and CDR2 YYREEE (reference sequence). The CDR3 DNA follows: TGTGCCAGTCAGGAGGGTGCAACTAATGAAAAACTGTTTTTT. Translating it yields CASQEGATNEKLFF.